This TCR beta chain is drawn from a study of immune cell composition in non-small cell lung cancer. Broader study findings: Tumour TCR-beta clonality showed no significant link to smoking pack-years.

This CDR3 region has 14 residues. The germline CDR1 and CDR2 sequences are SGHAT and FQNNGV. The germline V and J ends were trimmed by 5 bases and 8 bases, with 18 bases remaining between them. The method was immunoSEQ multiplex PCR; TCRdb's version includes in-frame clones alone and lacks a portion of them. In the table there are some 5,100 clones, 70% to 90% of which are singletons. On this clone: The antigen remains unidentified.

The normal lung sample lay at least 3 cm, and maximally far, from the tumour. Template was genomic DNA from frozen, unsorted single-cell suspensions. V and J are TRBV11-2 and TRBJ1-1; no definite D call. The specimen was non-adjacent lung tissue. This receptor was taken from a human donor with non-small cell lung cancer. Some clones in this sample may be carry-over from other donors' samples. This chain's CDR3 is CASSLPPGSPEAFF. The DNA of the CDR3 is TGTGCCAGCAGCCTACCTCCCGGGTCACCGGAAGCTTTCTTT. Based on the CDR3 plus reference TRBV11-2 and TRBJ1-1, the full variable domain is EAGVAQSPRYKIIEKRQSVAFWCNPISGHATLYWYQQILGQGPKLLIQFQNNGVVDDSQLPKDRFSAERLKGVDSTLKIQPAKLEDSAVYLCASSLPPGSPEAFFGQGTRLTVV.